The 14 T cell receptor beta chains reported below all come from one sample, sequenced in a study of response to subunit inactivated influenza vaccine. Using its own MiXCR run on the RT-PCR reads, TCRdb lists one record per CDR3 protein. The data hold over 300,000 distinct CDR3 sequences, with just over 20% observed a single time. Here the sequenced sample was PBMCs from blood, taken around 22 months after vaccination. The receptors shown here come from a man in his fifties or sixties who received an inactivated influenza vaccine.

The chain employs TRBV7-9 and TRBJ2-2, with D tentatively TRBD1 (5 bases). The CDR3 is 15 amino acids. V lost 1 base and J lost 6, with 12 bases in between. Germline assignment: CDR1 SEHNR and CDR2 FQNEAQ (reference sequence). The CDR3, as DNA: TGTGCCAGCAGCTTAGGATTGGACACGGCCGGGGAGCTGTTTTTT. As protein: CASSLGLDTAGELFF.

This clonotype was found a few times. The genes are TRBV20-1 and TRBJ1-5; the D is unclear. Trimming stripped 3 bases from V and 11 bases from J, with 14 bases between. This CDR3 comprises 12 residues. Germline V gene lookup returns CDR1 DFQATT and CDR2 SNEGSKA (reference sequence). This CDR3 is CSARGPGLAQHF. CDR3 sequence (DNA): TGCAGTGCTAGGGGCCCTGGGTTGGCCCAGCATTTT.

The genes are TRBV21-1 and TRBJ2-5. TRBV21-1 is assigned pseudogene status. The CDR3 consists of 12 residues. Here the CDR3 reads CASSKVGETQYF. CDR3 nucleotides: TGTGCCAGCAGCAAAGTAGGAGAGACCCAGTACTTC.

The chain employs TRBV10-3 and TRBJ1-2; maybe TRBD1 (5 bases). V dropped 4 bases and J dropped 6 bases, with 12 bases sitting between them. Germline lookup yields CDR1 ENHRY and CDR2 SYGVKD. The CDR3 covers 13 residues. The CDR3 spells CAISVGRVDGYTF. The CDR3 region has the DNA TGTGCCATCAGTGTTGGCAGGGTAGATGGCTACACCTTC.

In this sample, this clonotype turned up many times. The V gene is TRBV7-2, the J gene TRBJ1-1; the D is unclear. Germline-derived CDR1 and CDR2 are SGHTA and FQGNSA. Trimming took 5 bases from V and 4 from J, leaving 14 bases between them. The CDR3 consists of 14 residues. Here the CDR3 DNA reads TGTGCCAGCAGCCTTCGGGCCCAAGGCACTGAAGCTTTCTTT. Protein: CASSLRAQGTEAFF.

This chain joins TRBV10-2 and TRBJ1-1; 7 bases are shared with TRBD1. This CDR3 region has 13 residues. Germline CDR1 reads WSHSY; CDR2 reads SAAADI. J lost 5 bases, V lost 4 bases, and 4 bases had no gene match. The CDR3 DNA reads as TGCGCCAGCAGTGGTTGGGGACAGACTGAAGCTTTCTTT. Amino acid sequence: CASSGWGQTEAFF.

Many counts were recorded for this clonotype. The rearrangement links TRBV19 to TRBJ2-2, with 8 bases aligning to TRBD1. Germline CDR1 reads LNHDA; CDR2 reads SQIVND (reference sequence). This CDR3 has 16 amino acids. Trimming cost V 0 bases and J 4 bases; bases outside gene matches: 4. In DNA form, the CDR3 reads TGTGCCAGTAGTATAGAGGACAGGGATCTCACCGGGGAGCTGTTTTTT. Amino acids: CASSIEDRDLTGELFF.

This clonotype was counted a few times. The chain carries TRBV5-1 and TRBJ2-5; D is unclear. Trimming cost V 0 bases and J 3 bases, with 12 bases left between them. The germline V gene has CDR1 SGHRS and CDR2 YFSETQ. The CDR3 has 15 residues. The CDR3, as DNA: TGCGCCAGCAGCTTGGGTGGCAGCTGGGAAGAGACCCAGTACTTC. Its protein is CASSLGGSWEETQYF.

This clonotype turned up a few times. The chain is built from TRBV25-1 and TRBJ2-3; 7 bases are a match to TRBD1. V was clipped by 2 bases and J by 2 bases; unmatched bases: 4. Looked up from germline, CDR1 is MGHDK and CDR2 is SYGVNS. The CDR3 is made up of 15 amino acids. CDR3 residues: CASSENRGVTDTQYF. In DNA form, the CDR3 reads TGTGCCAGCAGTGAAAACAGGGGCGTCACAGATACGCAGTATTTT.

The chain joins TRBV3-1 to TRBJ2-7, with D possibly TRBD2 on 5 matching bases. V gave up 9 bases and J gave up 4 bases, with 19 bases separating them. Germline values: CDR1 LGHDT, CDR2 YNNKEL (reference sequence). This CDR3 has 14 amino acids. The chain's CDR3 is CASSPYDGDYEQYF. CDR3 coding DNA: TGTGCCAGTTCTCCCTACGACGGGGATTACGAGCAGTACTTC.

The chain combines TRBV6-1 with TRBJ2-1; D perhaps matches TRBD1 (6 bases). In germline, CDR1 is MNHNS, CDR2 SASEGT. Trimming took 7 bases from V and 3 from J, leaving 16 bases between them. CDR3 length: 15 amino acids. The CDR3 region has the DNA TGTGCCAGCATATGGTCCGGACAGAACTACAATGAGCAGTTCTTC. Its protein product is CASIWSGQNYNEQFF.

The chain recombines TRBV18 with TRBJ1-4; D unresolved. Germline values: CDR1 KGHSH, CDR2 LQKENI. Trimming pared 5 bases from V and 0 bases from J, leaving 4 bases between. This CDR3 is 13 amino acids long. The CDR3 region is CASSDATNEKLFF. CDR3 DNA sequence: TGTGCCAGCTCAGATGCAACTAATGAAAAACTGTTTTTT. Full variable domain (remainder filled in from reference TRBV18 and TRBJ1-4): NAGVMQNPRHLVRRRGQEARLRCSPMKGHSHVYWYRQLPEEGLKFMVYLQKENIIDESGMPKERFSAEFPKEGPSILRIQQVVRGDSAAYFCASSDATNEKLFFGSGTQLSVL.

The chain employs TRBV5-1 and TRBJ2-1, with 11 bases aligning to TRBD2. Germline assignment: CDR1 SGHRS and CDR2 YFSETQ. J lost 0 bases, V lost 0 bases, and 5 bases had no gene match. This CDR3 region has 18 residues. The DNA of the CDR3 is TGCGCCAGCAGCTTGGGAGGACTAGCGGGTTCCTCCTACAATGAGCAGTTCTTC. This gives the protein CASSLGGLAGSSYNEQFF.

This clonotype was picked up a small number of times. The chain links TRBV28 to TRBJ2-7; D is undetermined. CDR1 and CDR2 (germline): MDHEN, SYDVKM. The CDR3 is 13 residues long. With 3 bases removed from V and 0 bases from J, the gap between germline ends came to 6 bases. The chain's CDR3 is CASSFALSYEQYF. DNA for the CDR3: TGTGCCAGCAGTTTTGCCCTCTCCTACGAGCAGTACTTC.